This T cell receptor (beta chain) originates from a study of blood T cell repertoires in COVID-19. Study-level information: The origin of the acute and convalescent COVID-19 samples was the United States, Italy and Spain. Sample material is recorded as cDNA or gDNA derived from T cells, B-cell-depleted T cells, or PBMCs.

As processed by the authors: It was from reference gene primer amplification that nucleated cell counts were estimated. Method: immunoSEQ multiplex PCR; TCRdb's copy keeps in-frame clones and lacks some. That table supplies the V and J calls and clone size; D and trimming were determined from the DNA. This sample has approximately 240,000 clones, with 70% to 85% found just once. Unmatched junction bases numbered 13, after V lost 5 bases and J lost 5 bases. The CDR3 is 17 amino acids. Germline V gene data show CDR1 as LNHDA and CDR2 as SQIVND (reference sequence). This clone was detected only a few times.

What was sequenced was peripheral blood. The chain combines TRBV19 with TRBJ2-7, with 12 bases aligning to TRBD2. This TCR was sampled from a woman of 80 years or more with active or convalescent COVID-19. CDR3 sequence: CASSAPRLAGVIDEQYF. CDR3 in DNA: TGTGCCAGTAGTGCCCCCCGACTAGCGGGAGTCATCGACGAGCAGTACTTC.